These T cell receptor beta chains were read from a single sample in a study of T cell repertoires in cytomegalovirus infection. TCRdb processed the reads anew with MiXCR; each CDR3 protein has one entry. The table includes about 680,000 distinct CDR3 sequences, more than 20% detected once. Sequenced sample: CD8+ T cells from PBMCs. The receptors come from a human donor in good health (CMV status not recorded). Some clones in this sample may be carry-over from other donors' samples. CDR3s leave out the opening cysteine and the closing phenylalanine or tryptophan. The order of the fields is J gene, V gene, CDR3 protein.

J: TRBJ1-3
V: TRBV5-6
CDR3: ASSPGPAGSSGNTIY

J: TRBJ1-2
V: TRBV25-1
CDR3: ACSEYYSSARDYGYT

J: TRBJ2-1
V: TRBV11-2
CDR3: ASSLDIGQGYNEQF

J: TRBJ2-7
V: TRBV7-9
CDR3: TSSPSSYEQY

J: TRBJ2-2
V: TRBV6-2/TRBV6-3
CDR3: ASSWASYTGELF

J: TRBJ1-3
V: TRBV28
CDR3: ASSSSSQGADGNTIY

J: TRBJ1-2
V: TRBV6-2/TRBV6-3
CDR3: ASSLTRLRDGYT

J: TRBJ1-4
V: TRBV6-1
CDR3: ASSPLLRRTNEKLF

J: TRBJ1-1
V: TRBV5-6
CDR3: ASSLGGQGHGAF

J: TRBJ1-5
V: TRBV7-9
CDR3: ASSLGLTRDQPQH

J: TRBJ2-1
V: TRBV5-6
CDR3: ASSFGTPYEQF

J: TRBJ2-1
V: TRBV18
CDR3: ASSPPAGQRDEQF

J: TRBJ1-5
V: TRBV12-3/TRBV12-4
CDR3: ASSPQGQPQH

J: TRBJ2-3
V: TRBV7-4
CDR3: ASSRRGGLTDTQY

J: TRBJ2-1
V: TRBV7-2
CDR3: ASSLIAGDYNEQF

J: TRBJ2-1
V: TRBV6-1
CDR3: ASSGDSNSYNEQF

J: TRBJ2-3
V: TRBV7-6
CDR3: ASSPTGDTDTQS

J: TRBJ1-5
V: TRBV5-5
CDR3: ASSLVMWEPQH

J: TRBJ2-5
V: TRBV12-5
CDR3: ASGSYDRDQETQY

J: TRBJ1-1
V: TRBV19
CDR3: ASSIFSANTEAF

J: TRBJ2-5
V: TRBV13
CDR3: ASREGAQETQY

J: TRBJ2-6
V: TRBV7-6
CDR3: ASSPRTAAWGSGANVLT

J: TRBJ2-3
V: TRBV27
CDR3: ASSVPGLQISTDTQY

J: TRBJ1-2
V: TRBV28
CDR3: ASSRQGRGFGGYT

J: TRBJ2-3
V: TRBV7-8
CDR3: ASSFGRQGKDTQY

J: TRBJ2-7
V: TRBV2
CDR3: ASGFDRTGGGNEQY

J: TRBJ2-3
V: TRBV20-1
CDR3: SASELAGGTDTQY

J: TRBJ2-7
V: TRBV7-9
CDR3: ASSLGGQGAIEQY

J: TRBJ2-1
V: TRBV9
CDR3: ASSVARGQGNEQF

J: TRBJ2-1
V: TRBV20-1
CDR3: SASGLAGVTSYNEQF

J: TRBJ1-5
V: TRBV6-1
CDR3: ASTEVGILGQPQH

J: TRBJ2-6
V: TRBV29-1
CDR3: SVDHAGGSSGANVLT

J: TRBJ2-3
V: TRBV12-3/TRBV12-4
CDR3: ASRPGGGSTDTQY

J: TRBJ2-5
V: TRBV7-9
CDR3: ASSFVAETQY

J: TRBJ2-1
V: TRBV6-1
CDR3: ASFKGQNNEQF

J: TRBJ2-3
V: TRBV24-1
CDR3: ATKGRGLSTDTQY

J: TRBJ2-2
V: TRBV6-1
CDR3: ASSEYWDPSGELF

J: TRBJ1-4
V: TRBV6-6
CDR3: ASSYSAGLEKLF

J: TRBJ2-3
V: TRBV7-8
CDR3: ASSFPRLAGGKTQY

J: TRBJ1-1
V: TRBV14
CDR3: ASSHPDSVRMNTEAF

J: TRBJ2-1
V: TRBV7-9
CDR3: ASLSVGTEQF

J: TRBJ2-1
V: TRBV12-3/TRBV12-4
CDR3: ASSWGPSNEQF

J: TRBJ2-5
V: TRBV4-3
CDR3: ASSQSFGDEKETQY

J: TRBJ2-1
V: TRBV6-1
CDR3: ASSTSRASYNEQF

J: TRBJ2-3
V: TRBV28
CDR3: ASSPGFTDTQY

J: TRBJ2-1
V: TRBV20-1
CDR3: SARALTSGGLPFYNEQF

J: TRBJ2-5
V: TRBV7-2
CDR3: ASSPPWVSGGALETQY

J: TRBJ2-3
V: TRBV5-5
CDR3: ASSPPGQRTDTQY

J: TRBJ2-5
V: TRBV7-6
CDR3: ASSPKDTDGTQY